This T cell receptor (beta chain) was sequenced in a study of CD8 T cells in Susac syndrome. RNA amounts of about 0.45 to 1 ug underwent reverse transcription with random hexamers. The CDR3 of TCR beta was amplified by immunoSEQ multiplex PCR across 54 Vbeta and 13 Jbeta. From the immunoSEQ multiplex PCR reads, TCRdb called clonotypes with MiXCR, one entry per CDR3 protein. The sample records 90,000 to 150,000 distinct CDR3 sequences, 94% being singletons. CDR1 and CDR2 (germline): SNHLY, FYNNEI. There are 17 residues in the CDR3. With 8 bases clipped from V and 0 bases from J, the junction kept 11 bases outside the gene matches. This clonotype was seen once.

The sequenced material came from CD4+ T cells from PBMCs. The TCR comes from a human donor in good health. The chain has TRBV2 and TRBJ1-1; TRBD1 aligns across 11 bases. The CDR3 coding sequence is TGTGCCAGCTTTGGGGGACAGGGGGTCGCCCTGAACACTGAAGCTTTCTTT. As protein: CASFGGQGVALNTEAFF. Full variable domain (remainder filled in from reference TRBV2 and TRBJ1-1): EPEVTQTPSHQVTQMGQEVILRCVPISNHLYFYWYRQILGQKVEFLVSFYNNEISEKSEIFDDQFSVERPDGSNFTLKIRSTKLEDSAMYFCASFGGQGVALNTEAFFGQGTRLTVV.